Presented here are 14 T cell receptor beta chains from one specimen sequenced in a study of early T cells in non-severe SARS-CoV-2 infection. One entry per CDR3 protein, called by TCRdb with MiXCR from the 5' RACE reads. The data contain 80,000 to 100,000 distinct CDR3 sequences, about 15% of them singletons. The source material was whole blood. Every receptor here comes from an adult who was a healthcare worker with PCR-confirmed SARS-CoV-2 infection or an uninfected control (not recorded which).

The CDR3 spells CSVETGPKTQYF. The CDR3 DNA reads as TGCAGCGTTGAGACAGGGCCGAAGACCCAGTACTTC. This chain links TRBV29-1 with TRBJ2-5; 7 positions match TRBD1. Germline V gives CDR1 SQVTM, CDR2 ANQGSEA. The CDR3 loop spans 12 amino acids. V shed 3 bases and J 6 bases; nucleotides not matched to a gene: 4.

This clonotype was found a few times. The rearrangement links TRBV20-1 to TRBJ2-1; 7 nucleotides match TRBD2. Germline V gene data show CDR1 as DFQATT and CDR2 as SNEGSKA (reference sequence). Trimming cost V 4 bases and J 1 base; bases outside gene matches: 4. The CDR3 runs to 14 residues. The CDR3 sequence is CSAIAGASYNEQFF. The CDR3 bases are TGCAGTGCTATCGCGGGAGCATCCTACAATGAGCAGTTCTTC.

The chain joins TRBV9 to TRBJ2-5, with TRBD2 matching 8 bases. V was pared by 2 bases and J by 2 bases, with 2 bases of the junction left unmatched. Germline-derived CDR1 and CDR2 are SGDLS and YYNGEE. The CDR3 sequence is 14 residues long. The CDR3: CASSVTSGQETQYF. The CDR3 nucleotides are TGTGCCAGCAGCGTTACTAGCGGACAAGAGACCCAGTACTTC.

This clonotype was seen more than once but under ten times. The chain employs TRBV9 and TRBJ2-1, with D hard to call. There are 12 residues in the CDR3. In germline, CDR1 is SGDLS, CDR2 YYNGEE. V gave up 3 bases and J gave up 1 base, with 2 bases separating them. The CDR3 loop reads CASSASYNEQFF. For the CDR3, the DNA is TGTGCCAGCAGCGCATCCTACAATGAGCAGTTCTTC.

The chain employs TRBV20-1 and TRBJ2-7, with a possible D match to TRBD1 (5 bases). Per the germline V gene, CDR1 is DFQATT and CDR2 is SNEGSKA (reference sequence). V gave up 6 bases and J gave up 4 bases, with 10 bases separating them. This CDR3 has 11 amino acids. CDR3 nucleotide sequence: TGCAGTGCAGACGACAGATACGAGCAGTACTTC. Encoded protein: CSADDRYEQYF.

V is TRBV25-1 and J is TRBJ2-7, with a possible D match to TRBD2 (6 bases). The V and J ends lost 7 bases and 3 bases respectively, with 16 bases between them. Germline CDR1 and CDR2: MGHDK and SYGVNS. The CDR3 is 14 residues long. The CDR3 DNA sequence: TGTGCCAGCATTTCTGAGCGGAGGGGCTACGAGCAGTACTTC. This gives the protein CASISERRGYEQYF.

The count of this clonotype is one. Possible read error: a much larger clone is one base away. The CDR3 loop reads CSARYPSGRVSEHYF. The CDR3 nucleotides are TGCAGTGCTAGATACCCTAGCGGGAGGGTGAGCGAGCATTACTTC. The rearrangement links TRBV20-1 to TRBJ2-7; 12 bases are a match to TRBD2. Germline CDR1 DFQATT, CDR2 SNEGSKA (reference sequence). The CDR3 is 15 amino acids.

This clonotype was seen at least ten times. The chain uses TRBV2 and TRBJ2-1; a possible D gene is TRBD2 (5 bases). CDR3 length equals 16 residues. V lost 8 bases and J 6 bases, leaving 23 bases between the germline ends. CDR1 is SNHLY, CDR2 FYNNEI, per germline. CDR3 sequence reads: CASLLEMGLAPNEQFF. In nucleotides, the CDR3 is TGTGCCAGCCTCCTGGAAATGGGTCTAGCCCCCAATGAGCAGTTCTTC.

The CDR3 protein is CASIEQGYNQPQHF. DNA for the CDR3: TGTGCCAGCATCGAACAGGGATATAATCAGCCCCAGCATTTT. The chain uses TRBV2 and TRBJ1-5; D may be TRBD1 (6 bases). Germline V gives CDR1 SNHLY, CDR2 FYNNEI. Trimming left V 7 bases short and J 4 bases short, with 14 bases between. CDR3 length equals 14 residues. Full variable domain (missing parts from reference TRBV2 and TRBJ1-5): EPEVTQTPSHQVTQMGQEVILRCVPISNHLYFYWYRQILGQKVEFLVSFYNNEISEKSEIFDDQFSVERPDGSNFTLKIRSTKLEDSAMYFCASIEQGYNQPQHFGDGTRLSIL.

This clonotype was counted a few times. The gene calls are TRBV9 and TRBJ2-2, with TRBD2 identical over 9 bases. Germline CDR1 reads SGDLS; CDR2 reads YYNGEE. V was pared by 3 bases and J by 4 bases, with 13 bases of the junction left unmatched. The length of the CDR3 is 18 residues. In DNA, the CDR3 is TGTGCCAGCAGCGCCCCCGGCGGGAGGGGCGTCGGCACCGGGGAGCTGTTTTTT. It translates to CASSAPGGRGVGTGELFF.

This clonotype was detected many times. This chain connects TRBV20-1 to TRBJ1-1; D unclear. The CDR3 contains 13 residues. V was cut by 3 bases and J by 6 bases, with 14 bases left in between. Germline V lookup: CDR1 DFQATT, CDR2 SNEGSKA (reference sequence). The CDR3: CSASPTSGPEAFF. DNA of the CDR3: TGCAGTGCTAGTCCTACATCCGGGCCTGAAGCTTTCTTT.

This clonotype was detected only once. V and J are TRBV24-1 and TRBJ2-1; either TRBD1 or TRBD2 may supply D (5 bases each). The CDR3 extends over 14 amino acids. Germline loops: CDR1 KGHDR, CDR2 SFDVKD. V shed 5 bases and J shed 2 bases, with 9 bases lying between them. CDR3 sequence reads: CATSGDGAYNEQFF. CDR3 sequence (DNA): TGTGCCACCAGTGGGGACGGAGCCTACAATGAGCAGTTCTTC.

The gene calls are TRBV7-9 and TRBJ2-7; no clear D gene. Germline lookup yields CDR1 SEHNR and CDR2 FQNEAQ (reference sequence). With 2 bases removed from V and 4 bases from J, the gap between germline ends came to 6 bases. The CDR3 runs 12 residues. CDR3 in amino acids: CASSLTGYEQYF. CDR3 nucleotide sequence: TGTGCCAGCAGCTTAACCGGGTACGAGCAGTACTTC.

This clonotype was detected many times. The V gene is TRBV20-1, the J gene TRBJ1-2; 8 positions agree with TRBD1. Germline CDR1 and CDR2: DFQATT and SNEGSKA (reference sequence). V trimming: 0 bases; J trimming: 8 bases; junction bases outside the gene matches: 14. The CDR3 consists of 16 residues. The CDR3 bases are TGCAGTGCTAGAGATTGGAGACGCGGGACAGGCGACGGCTACACCTTC. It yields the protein CSARDWRRGTGDGYTF.